The clone carrying this T cell receptor beta chain has a single count. One end of the junction varies from germline; a read error may be responsible. The CDR3 sequence is 16 residues long. CDR1 is SQVTM and CDR2 is ANQGSEA in the germline V gene. The source of the sample is a study of cytomegalovirus exposure and HLA in healthy donors. Primers for the PCR totalled 60 Vbeta and 13 Jbeta. This table comes from immunoSEQ multiplex PCR, and its TCRdb copy is limited to in-frame clones, with some not included. The data show approximately 290,000 clones, with 80% seen just once and about 0.3% held by the top ten.

Sequencing was done on a sample of PBMCs. The gene calls are TRBV29-1 and TRBJ2-1, with 7 positions matching TRBD2. The sequence derives from a girl aged 2-15 years in good health and CMV-seronegative. This chain's CDR3 is CGVEGTLASSYNEQFF. The CDR3 nucleotides are TGCGGCGTTGAGGGTACACTAGCGTCATCCTACAATGAGCAGTTCTTC.